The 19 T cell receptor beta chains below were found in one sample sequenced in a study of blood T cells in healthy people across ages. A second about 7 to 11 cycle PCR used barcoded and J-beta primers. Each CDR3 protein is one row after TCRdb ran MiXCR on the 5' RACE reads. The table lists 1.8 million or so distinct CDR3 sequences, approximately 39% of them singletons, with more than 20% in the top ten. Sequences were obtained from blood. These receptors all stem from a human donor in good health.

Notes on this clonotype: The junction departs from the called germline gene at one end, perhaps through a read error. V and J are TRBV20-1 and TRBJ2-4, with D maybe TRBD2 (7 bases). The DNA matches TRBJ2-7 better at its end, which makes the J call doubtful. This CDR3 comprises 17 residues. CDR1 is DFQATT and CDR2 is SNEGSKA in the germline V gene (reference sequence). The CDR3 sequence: CSVRDPKESGDIYEQYF. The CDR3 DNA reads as TGCAGTGTTAGAGATCCAAAGGAGAGCGGGGACATCTACGAGCAGTACTTC.

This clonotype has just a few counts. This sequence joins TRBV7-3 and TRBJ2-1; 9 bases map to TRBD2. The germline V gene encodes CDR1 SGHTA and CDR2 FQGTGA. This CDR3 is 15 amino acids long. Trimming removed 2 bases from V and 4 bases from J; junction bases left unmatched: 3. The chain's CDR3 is CASSLLAGFYNEQFF. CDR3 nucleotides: TGTGCCAGCAGCTTACTAGCGGGGTTTTACAATGAGCAGTTCTTC.

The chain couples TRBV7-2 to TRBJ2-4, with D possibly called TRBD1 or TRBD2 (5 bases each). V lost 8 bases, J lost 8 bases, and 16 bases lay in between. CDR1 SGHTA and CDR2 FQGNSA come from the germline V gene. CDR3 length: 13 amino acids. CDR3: CASARDQDDIQYF. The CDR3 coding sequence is TGTGCCAGCGCGAGGGACCAGGATGACATTCAGTACTTC.

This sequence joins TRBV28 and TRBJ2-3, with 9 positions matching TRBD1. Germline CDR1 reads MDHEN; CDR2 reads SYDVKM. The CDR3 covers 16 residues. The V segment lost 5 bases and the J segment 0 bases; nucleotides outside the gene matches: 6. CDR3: CASSERTGASTDTQYF. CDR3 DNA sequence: TGTGCCAGCAGTGAAAGGACAGGGGCTAGCACAGATACGCAGTATTTT.

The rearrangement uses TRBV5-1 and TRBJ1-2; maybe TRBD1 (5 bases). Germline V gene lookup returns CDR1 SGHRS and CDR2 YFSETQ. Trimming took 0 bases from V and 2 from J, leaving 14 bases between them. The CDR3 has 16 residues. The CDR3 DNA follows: TGCGCCAGCAGCTTGGTCGGGCAGGGCCTAAACTATGGCTACACCTTC. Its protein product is CASSLVGQGLNYGYTF.

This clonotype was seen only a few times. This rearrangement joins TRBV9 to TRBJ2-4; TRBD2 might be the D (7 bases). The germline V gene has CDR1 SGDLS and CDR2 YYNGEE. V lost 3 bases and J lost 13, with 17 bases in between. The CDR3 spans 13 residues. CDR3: CASSASGAGEQYF. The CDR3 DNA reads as TGTGCCAGCAGCGCTTCAGGGGCGGGGGAGCAGTACTTC.

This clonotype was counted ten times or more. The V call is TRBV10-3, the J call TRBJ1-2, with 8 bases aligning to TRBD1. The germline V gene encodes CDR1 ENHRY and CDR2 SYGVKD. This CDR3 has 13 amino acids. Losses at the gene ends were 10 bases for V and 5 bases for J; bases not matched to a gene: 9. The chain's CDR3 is CATQDRDEYGYTF. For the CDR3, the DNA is TGTGCCACCCAGGACAGGGATGAGTATGGCTACACCTTC.

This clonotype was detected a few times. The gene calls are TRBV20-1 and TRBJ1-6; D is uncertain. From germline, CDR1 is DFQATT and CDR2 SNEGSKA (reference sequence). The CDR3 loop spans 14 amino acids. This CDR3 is CSPYPSSYNSPLHF. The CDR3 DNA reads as TGCAGCCCTTACCCGAGCTCCTATAATTCACCCCTCCACTTT.

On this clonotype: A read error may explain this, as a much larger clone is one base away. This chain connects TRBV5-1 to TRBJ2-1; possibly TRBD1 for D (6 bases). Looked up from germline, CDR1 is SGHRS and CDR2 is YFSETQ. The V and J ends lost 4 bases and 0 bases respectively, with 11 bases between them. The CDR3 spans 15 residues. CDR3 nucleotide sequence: TGCGCCAGCAGCCAAAGGACAGCCTCCTACAATGAGCAGTTCTTC. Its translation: CASSQRTASYNEQFF.

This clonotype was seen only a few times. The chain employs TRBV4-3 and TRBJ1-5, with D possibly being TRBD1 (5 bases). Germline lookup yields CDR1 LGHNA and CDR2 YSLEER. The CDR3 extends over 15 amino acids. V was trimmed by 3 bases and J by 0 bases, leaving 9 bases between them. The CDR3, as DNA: TGCGCCAGCAGCCAGACAGAGTATAGCAATCAGCCCCAGCATTTT. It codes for CASSQTEYSNQPQHF.

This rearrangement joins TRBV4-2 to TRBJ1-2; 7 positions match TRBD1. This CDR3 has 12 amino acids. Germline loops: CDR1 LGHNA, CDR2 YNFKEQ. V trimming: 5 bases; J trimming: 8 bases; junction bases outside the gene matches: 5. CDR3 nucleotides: TGTGCCAGCAGCTTTCAGGGGGTGGGCTACACCTTC. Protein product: CASSFQGVGYTF.

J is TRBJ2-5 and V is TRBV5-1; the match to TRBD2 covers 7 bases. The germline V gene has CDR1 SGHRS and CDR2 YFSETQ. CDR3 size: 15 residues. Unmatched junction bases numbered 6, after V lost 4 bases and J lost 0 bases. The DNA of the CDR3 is TGCGCCAGCAGCGCCGGGGGGAGGGACCAAGAGACCCAGTACTTC. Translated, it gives CASSAGGRDQETQYF.

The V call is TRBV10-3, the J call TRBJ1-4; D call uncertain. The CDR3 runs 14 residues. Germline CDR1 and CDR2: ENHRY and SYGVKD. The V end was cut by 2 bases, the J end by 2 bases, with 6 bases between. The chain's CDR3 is CAISEVGTNEKLFF. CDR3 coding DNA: TGTGCCATCAGTGAGGTCGGCACTAATGAAAAACTGTTTTTT.

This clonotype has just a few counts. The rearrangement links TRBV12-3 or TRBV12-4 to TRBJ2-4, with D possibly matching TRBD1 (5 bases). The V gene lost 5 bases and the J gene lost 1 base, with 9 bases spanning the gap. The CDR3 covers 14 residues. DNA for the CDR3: TGTGCCAGCAGTATGCGACAGGCCAAAAACATTCAGTACTTC. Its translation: CASSMRQAKNIQYF.

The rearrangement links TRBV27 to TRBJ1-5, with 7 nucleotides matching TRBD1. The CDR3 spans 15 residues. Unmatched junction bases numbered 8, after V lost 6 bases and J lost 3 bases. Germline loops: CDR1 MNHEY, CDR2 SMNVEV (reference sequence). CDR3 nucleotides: TGTGCCAGCAGGGAGGGACAGCTCCTCAATCAGCCCCAGCATTTT. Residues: CASREGQLLNQPQHF.

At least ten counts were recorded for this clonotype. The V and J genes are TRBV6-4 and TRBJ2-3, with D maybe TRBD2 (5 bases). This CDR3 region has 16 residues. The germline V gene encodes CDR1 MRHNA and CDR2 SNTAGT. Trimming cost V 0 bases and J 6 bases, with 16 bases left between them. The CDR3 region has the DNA TGTGCCAGCAGTGACTCGAGTGGTAGCGAGGTTGATACGCAGTATTTT. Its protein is CASSDSSGSEVDTQYF.

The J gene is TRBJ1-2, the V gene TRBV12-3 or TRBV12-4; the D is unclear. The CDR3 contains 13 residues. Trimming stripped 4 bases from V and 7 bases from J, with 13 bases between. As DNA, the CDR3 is TGTGCCAGCAGTTCCCACCCCGGCGGTGGCTACACCTTC. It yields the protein CASSSHPGGGYTF.

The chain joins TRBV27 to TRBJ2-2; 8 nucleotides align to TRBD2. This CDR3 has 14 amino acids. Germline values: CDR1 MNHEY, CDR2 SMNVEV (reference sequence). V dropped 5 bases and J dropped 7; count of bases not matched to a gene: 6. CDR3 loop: CASSPFLAGGELFF. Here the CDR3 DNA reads TGTGCCAGCAGTCCATTCCTAGCGGGCGGGGAGCTGTTTTTT.

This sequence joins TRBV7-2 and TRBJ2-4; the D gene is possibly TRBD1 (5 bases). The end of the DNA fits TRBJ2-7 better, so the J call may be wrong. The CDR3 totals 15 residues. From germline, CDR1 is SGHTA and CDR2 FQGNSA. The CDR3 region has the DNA TGTGCCAGCAGCCGAGAGGCAGGGTTCGCCTACGAGCAGTACTTC. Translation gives CASSREAGFAYEQYF.